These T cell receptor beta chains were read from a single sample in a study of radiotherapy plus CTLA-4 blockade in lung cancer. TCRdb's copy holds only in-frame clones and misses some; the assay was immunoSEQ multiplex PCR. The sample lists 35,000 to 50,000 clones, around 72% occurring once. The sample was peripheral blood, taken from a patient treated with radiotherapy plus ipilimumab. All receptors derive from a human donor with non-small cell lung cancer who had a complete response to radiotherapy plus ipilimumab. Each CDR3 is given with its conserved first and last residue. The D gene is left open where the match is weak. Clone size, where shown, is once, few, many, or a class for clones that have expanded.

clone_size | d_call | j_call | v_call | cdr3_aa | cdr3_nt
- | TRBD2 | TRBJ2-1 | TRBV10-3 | CAISPGLAGYNEQFF | TGTGCCATCAGTCCGGGACTAGCTGGATACAATGAGCAGTTCTTC
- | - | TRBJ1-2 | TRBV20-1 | CSARDIAGYTF | TGCAGTGCTAGAGACATAGCTGGCTACACCTTC
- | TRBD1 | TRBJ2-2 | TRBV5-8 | CASSSGQGYTGELFF | TGTGCCAGCAGCTCCGGACAGGGTTACACCGGGGAGCTGTTTTTT
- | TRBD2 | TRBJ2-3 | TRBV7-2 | CASSPTGAGGTDTQYF | TGTGCCAGCAGCCCGACGGGGGCGGGGGGTACAGATACGCAGTATTTT
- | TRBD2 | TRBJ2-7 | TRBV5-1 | CASSLDPGTSGSYEQYF | TGCGCCAGCAGCTTGGATCCGGGGACTAGCGGGAGTTACGAGCAGTACTTC
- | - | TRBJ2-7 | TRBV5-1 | CASSLAGGVGPYEQYF | TGCGCCAGCAGCTTGGCCGGAGGGGTCGGGCCCTACGAGCAGTACTTC
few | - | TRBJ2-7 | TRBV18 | CASSPRQGTYEQYF | TGTGCCAGCTCACCTCGGCAGGGTACCTACGAGCAGTACTTC
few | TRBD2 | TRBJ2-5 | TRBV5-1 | CASSLVGGDGETQYF | TGCGCCAGCAGCTTGGTGGGGGGGGATGGAGAGACCCAGTACTTC
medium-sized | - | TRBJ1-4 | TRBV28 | CASSRKQVVNEKLFF | TGTGCCAGCAGTAGAAAACAGGTCGTCAATGAAAAACTGTTTTTT
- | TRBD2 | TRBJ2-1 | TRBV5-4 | CASSPSGRDYNEQFF | TGTGCCAGCAGCCCTAGCGGGAGAGACTACAATGAGCAGTTCTTC
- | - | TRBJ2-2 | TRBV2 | CASSDNPTGLTGELFF | TGTGCCAGCAGTGACAACCCTACAGGTTTGACCGGGGAGCTGTTTTTT
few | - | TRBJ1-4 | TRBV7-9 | CASSRRDSATNEKLFF | TGTGCCAGCAGCAGGCGGGACTCCGCAACTAATGAAAAACTGTTTTTT
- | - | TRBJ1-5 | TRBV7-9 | CASSLAGGGQPQHF | TGTGCCAGCAGCTTAGCTGGGGGGGGTCAGCCCCAGCATTTT
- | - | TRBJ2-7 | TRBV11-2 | CASTLPPGYEQYF | TGTGCCAGCACCCTCCCACCAGGTTACGAGCAGTACTTC
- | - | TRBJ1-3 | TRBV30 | CAWSHSTYSGNTIYF | TGTGCCTGGAGCCACTCTACCTACTCTGGAAACACCATATATTTT
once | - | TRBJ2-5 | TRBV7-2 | CASSLVGGRVETQYF | TGTGCCAGCAGCTTAGTCGGGGGGCGCGTTGAGACCCAGTACTTC
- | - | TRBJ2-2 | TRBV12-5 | CASGRTGEHTGELFF | TGTGCTAGTGGTCGCACGGGGGAACACACCGGGGAGCTGTTTTTT